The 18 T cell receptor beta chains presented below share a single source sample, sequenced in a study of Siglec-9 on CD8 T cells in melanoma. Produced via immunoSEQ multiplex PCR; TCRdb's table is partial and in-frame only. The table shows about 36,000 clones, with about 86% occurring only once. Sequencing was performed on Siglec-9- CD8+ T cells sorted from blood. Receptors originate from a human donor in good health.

The CDR3 DNA follows: TGTGCCAGCAGCTCTAGCGGGGGGATCTCAGATACGCAGTATTTT. This encodes CASSSSGGISDTQYF. The V and J genes are TRBV11-2 and TRBJ2-3, with TRBD2 matching over 11 bases. Trimming removed 4 bases from V and 4 bases from J; junction bases left unmatched: 4. Germline lookup yields CDR1 SGHAT and CDR2 FQNNGV. This CDR3 comprises 15 residues. Combining the CDR3 with reference TRBV11-2 and TRBJ2-3 gives the whole variable domain EAGVAQSPRYKIIEKRQSVAFWCNPISGHATLYWYQQILGQGPKLLIQFQNNGVVDDSQLPKDRFSAERLKGVDSTLKIQPAKLEDSAVYLCASSSSGGISDTQYFGPGTRLTVL.

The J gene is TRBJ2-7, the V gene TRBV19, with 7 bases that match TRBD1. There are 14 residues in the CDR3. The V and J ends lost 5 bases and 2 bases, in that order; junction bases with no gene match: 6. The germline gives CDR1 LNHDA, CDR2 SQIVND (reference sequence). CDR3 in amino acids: CASSSRQGTYEQYF. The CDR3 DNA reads TGTGCCAGTAGTTCCCGACAGGGTACCTACGAGCAGTACTTC.

CDR3 region: CASSEYSYSYNEQFF. CDR3 DNA sequence: TGTGCCAGCAGTGAGTACAGTTACTCCTACAATGAGCAGTTCTTC. This chain uses TRBV2 with TRBJ2-1; no definite D call. The V gene's germline CDR1 is SNHLY and CDR2 FYNNEI. Trimming removed 3 bases from V and 0 bases from J, with 9 bases in between. The CDR3 is 15 amino acids. Full variable domain (outside the CDR3, taken from reference TRBV2 and TRBJ2-1): EPEVTQTPSHQVTQMGQEVILRCVPISNHLYFYWYRQILGQKVEFLVSFYNNEISEKSEIFDDQFSVERPDGSNFTLKIRSTKLEDSAMYFCASSEYSYSYNEQFFGPGTRLTVL.

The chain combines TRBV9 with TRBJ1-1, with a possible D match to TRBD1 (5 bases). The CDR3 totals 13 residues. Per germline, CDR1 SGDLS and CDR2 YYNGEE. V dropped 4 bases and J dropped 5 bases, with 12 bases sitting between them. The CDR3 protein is CASSSYQGTEAFF. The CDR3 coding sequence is TGTGCCAGCAGCTCATACCAGGGAACTGAAGCTTTCTTT.

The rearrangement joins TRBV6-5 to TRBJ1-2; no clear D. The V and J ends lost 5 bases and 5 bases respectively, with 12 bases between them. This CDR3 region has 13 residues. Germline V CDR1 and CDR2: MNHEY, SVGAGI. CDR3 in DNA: TGTGCCAGCAGTCCTGGGAGGACTTATGGCTACACCTTC. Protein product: CASSPGRTYGYTF.

The CDR3 region is CASSVEGRGRRDEQFF. CDR3 nucleotides: TGTGCCAGCAGCGTAGAGGGCAGGGGCCGTAGGGATGAGCAGTTCTTC. V usage is TRBV9 and J usage is TRBJ2-1; a weak D match, TRBD1 (6 bases). V was pared by 0 bases and J by 8 bases, with 18 bases between. Germline values: CDR1 SGDLS, CDR2 YYNGEE. The CDR3 spans 16 residues.

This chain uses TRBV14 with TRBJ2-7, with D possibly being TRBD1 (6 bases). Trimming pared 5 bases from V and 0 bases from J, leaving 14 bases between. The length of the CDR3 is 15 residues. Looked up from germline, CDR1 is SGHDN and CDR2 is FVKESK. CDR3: CASSVRQVSSYEQYF. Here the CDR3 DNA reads TGTGCCAGCAGCGTTCGACAGGTCAGCTCCTACGAGCAGTACTTC.

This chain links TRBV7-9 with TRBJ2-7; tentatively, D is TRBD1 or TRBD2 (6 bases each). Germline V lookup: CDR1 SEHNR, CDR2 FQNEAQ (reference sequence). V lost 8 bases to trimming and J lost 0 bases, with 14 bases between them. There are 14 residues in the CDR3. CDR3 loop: CASGGGLSSYEQYF. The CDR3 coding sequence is TGTGCCAGCGGAGGGGGGCTCAGCTCCTACGAGCAGTACTTC.

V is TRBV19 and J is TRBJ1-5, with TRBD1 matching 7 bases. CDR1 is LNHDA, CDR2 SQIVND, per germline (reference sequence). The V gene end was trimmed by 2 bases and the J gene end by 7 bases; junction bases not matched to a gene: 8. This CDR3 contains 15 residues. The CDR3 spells CASSIRGRLDQPQHF. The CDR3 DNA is TGTGCCAGTAGTATAAGGGGGCGGCTGGACCAGCCCCAGCATTTT.

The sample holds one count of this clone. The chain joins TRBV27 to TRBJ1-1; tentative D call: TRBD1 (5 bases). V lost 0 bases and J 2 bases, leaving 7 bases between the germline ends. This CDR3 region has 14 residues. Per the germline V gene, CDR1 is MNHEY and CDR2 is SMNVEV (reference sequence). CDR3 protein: CASSLSGTNTEAFF. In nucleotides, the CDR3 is TGTGCCAGCAGTTTATCCGGGACTAACACTGAAGCTTTCTTT.

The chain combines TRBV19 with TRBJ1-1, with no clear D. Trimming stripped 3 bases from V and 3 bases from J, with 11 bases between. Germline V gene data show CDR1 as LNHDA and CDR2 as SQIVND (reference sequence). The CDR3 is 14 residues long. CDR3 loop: CASSMPTLDTEAFF. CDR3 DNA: TGTGCCAGTAGTATGCCTACTTTGGACACTGAAGCTTTCTTT.

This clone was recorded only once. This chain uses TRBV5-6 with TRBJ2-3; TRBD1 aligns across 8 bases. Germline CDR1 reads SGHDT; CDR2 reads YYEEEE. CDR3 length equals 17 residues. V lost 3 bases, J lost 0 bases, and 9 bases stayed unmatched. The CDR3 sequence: CASSSQGADPSTDTQYF. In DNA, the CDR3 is TGTGCCAGCAGCTCGCAGGGGGCAGATCCTAGCACAGATACGCAGTATTTT.

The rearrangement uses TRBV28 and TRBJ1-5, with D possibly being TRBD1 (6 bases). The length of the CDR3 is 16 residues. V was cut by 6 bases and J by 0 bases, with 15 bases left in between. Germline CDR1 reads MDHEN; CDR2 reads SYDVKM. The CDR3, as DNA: TGTGCCAGCAGCATGATGGGGGCGGGTAGCAATCAGCCCCAGCATTTT. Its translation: CASSMMGAGSNQPQHF.

The CDR3 nucleotides are TGTGCCTGGAGTGTACTCAGCGTCCGCGGTGGAGAGACCCAGTACTTC. It is translated as CAWSVLSVRGGETQYF. The genes are TRBV30 and TRBJ2-5; D is ambiguous. Germline V gene data show CDR1 as GTSNPN and CDR2 as SVGIG (reference sequence). V was shortened by 0 bases and J by 4 bases, with 18 bases between the two germline ends. The CDR3 covers 16 residues.

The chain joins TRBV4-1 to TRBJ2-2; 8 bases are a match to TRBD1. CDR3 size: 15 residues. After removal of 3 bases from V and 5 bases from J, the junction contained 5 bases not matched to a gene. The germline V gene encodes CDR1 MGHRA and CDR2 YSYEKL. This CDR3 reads CASSQTGDGTGELFF. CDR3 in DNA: TGCGCCAGCAGCCAGACAGGGGACGGGACCGGGGAGCTGTTTTTT.

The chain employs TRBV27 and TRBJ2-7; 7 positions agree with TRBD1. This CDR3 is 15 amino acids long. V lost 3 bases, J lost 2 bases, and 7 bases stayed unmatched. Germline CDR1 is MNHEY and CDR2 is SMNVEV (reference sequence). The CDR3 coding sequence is TGTGCCAGCAGTTTCGGGACAGAGAACCCCTACGAGCAGTACTTC. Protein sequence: CASSFGTENPYEQYF.

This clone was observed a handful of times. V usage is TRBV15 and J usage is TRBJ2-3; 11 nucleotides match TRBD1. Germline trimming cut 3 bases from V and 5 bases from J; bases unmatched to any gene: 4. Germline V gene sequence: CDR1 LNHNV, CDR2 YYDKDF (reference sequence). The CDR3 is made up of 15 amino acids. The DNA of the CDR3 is TGTGCCACCAGCAGCCGGGACAGGGGGATAGATACGCAGTATTTT. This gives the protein CATSSRDRGIDTQYF.

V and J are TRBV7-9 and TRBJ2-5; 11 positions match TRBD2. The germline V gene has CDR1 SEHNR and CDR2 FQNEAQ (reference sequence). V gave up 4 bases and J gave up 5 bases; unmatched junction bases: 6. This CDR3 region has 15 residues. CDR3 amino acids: CASSSGLAAGETQYF. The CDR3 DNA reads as TGTGCCAGCAGCTCGGGACTAGCGGCGGGGGAGACCCAGTACTTC.